These T cell receptor beta chains were read from a single sample in a study of shared clonotypes between healthy human individuals. Some clones are missing from TCRdb's copy, which holds only in-frame ones; the method was immunoSEQ multiplex PCR. The sample has a few million clones; roughly 93% are singletons. Sequenced input: naive CD8+ T cells from PBMCs. The receptors originated from a man between 18 and 35 years old in good health. Some clones in this sample may be carry-over from other donors' samples. Each CDR3 is given with its conserved first and last residue. A D gene is named only where the DNA matches it firmly. Some rows mark clone size as missing; the rest say once, few, many or name a class of expanded clone.

J	V	size	D	CDR3	DNA
TRBJ2-3	TRBV10-1	.	TRBD2	CASSDGLAGSDTQYF	TGCGCCAGCAGTGACGGACTAGCGGGGTCAGATACGCAGTATTTT
TRBJ1-1	TRBV9	.	.	CASSEQPSSEAFF	TGTGCCAGCAGCGAACAGCCCTCCTCTGAAGCTTTCTTT
TRBJ2-2	TRBV2	.	TRBD2	CASSELRGWTSGWTNTGELFF	TGTGCCAGCAGTGAATTGCGAGGTTGGACTAGCGGGTGGACGAACACCGGGGAGCTGTTTTTT
TRBJ2-1	TRBV5-1	once	.	CASSTTYTGPYNEQFF	TGCGCCAGCTCGACGACGTACACAGGGCCCTACAATGAGCAGTTCTTC
TRBJ2-2	TRBV5-1	.	.	CASSLVGGGRGTGELFF	TGCGCCAGCAGCTTGGTAGGCGGGGGCCGGGGCACCGGGGAGCTGTTTTTT
TRBJ2-5	TRBV18	.	.	CASSRSVHRGGPETQYF	TGTGCCAGCTCACGTTCGGTTCACAGGGGGGGACCAGAGACCCAGTACTTC
TRBJ2-1	TRBV4-1	.	TRBD1	CASSQGRTGLFF	TGCGCCAGCAGCCAAGGGAGGACAGGGCTGTTCTTC
TRBJ2-6	TRBV11-2	.	.	CASSPPGANVLTF	TGTGCCAGCAGCCCCCCTGGGGCCAACGTCCTGACTTTC
TRBJ2-4	TRBV7-9	.	.	CASSLPFRANIQYF	TGTGCCAGCAGCTTACCATTCAGGGCTAACATTCAGTACTTC
TRBJ2-7	TRBV11-2	.	TRBD2	CASSSRTSGRAVSYEQYF	TGTGCCAGCAGCTCAAGGACTAGCGGGAGGGCGGTCTCCTACGAGCAGTACTTC
TRBJ2-7	TRBV11-2	.	.	CASSLGGENYEQYF	TGTGCCAGCAGCTTAGGTGGTGAAAACTACGAGCAGTACTTC
TRBJ1-5	TRBV28	.	.	CASSPGQGIGQPQHF	TGTGCCAGCAGTCCCGGGCAGGGTATCGGGCAGCCCCAGCATTTT
TRBJ2-7	TRBV5-1	.	TRBD2	CASSLGLAGVTLYEQYF	TGCGCCAGCAGCTTGGGACTAGCGGGAGTTACTCTCTACGAGCAGTACTTC
TRBJ2-2	TRBV6-5	.	TRBD1	CASSRFTGVAGELFF	TGTGCCAGCAGCCGCTTCACAGGGGTGGCCGGGGAGCTGTTTTTT
TRBJ1-1	TRBV28	.	.	CASETGVNTEAFF	TGTGCCAGTGAGACAGGCGTTAACACTGAAGCTTTCTTT
TRBJ1-2	TRBV29-1	.	TRBD1	CSVRDSVYGYTF	TGCAGCGTTCGGGACAGCGTCTATGGCTACACCTTC
TRBJ2-7	TRBV15	.	.	CATSRGPDSSRYEQYF	TGTGCCACCAGCAGGGGACCCGACTCTAGTAGATACGAGCAGTACTTC
TRBJ2-4	TRBV14	.	TRBD1	CASSPARDSYTYF	TGTGCCAGCAGTCCTGCCCGGGACAGCTACACGTACTTC
TRBJ1-2	TRBV27	.	TRBD1	CASSSLLRRGLHVGYTF	TGTGCCAGCAGTTCCCTTTTGAGGAGGGGGCTTCATGTCGGCTACACCTTC
TRBJ2-5	TRBV28	.	.	CASSFTGSEETQYF	TGTGCCAGCAGTTTCACAGGGTCGGAGGAGACCCAGTACTTC
TRBJ1-2	TRBV7-9	once	.	CASSSPTPNYGYTF	TGTGCCAGCAGCTCACCAACCCCTAACTATGGCTACACCTTC
TRBJ2-7	TRBV9	.	.	CASSDSGDAVYEQYF	TGTGCCAGCAGCGATTCGGGAGACGCTGTGTACGAGCAGTACTTC
TRBJ1-1	TRBV19	.	TRBD1	CASMTGAPFMTEAFF	TGTGCCAGCATGACAGGGGCCCCGTTTATGACTGAAGCTTTCTTT
TRBJ2-7	TRBV7-8	.	.	CASNVGRGRVSYEQYF	TGTGCCAGCAACGTGGGTCGGGGACGGGTCTCCTACGAGCAGTACTTC
TRBJ2-7	TRBV5-5	.	TRBD2	CASSLGLAALEQYF	TGTGCCAGCAGCCTGGGACTAGCGGCCCTCGAGCAGTACTTC